This T cell receptor beta chain was found in a study of regulatory T cells. In the case of this clone: Its antigen is undetermined.

The germline V gene encodes CDR1 MDHEN and CDR2 SYDVKM. Trimming took off 3 bases at V and 2 bases at J, with 4 bases between the two ends. This CDR3 has 12 residues. The primer mix had 52 TRBV and 13 TRBJ primers. Clones were read by immunoSEQ multiplex PCR, and TCRdb kept only the in-frame ones, dropping some. Seen here are about 17,000 clones, around 84% observed once, and the top ten hold around 8%. The study, taken as a whole, reports: In CD3G-deficient patients, conventional CD4+ T cells were enriched for hydrophobic CDR3 residues at positions 6 and 7.

Sequenced sample: conventional CD4+ T cells sorted from blood. The source of this sequence is a person between 30 and 45 years old with CD3G deficiency. The chain couples TRBV28 to TRBJ1-2; no definite D call. CDR3 coding DNA: TGTGCCAGCAGTTTTCACAACTATGGCTACACCTTC. This sequence encodes CASSFHNYGYTF.